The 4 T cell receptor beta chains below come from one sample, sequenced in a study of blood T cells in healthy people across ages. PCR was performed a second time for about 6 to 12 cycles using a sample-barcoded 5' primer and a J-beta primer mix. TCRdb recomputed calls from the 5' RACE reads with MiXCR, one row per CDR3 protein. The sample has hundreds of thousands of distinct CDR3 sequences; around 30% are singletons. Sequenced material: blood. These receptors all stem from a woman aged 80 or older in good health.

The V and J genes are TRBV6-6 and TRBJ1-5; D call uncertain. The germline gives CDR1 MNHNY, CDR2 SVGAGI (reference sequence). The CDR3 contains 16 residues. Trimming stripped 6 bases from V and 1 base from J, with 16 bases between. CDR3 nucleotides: TGTGCCAGCAGCGCCGTACGGGCAGCCAGCAATCAGCCCCAGCATTTT. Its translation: CASSAVRAASNQPQHF.

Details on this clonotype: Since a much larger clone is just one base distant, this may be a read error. CDR3 sequence (DNA): TGCGCCAGCAGCCCAGGACAGGATCAAGAGACCCAGTTCTTC. Its protein is CASSPGQDQETQFF. V is TRBV5-1 and J is TRBJ2-5; 7 nucleotides match TRBD1. The J call is in doubt because the DNA end fits TRBJ2-1 better. Germline CDR1 and CDR2: SGHRS and YFSETQ. CDR3 size: 14 residues.

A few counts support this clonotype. Here the CDR3 DNA reads TGCAGCGGGAGGCGGGGGGGGTTGTACAATGAGCAGTTCTTC. It translates to CSGRRGGLYNEQFF. This chain links TRBV29-1 with TRBJ2-1; 9 nucleotides align to TRBD2. Germline-derived CDR1 and CDR2 are SQVTM and ANQGSEA. The CDR3 is 14 amino acids. J lost 4 bases, V lost 7 bases, and 8 bases had no gene match.

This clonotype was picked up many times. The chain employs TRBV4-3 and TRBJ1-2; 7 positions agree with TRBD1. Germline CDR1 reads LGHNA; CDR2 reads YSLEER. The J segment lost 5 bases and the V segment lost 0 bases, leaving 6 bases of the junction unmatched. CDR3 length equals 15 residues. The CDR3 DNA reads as TGCGCCAGCAGCCAAGATCAAGGGGGCGAGTATGGCTACACCTTC. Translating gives CASSQDQGGEYGYTF.